The rows below give T cell receptor beta chains drawn from one sample of a study of blood T cell repertoires in COVID-19. The method was immunoSEQ multiplex PCR; TCRdb's version includes in-frame clones alone and lacks a portion of them. The sample holds 350,000 to 400,000 clones, roughly 84% seen once. Specimen: PBMCs or T cells enriched from blood (not recorded which). Every receptor here comes from a young woman who had recovered from COVID-19. Both conserved end residues are trimmed from each CDR3. D genes are given only for firm matches.

D gene	V gene	J gene	CDR3 protein
TRBD1	TRBV2	TRBJ2-2	ASSERGRVTGELF
-	TRBV6-5	TRBJ1-6	ASSKTVNSPLH
-	TRBV5-1	TRBJ1-1	ASSYSTGNTEAF
-	TRBV3-1/TRBV3-2	TRBJ1-1	ASSQETSKPMNTEAF
TRBD2	TRBV18	TRBJ2-2	ASSPRLAGEFSTGELF
-	TRBV6-5	TRBJ1-4	ASRSRDNEKLF
-	TRBV28	TRBJ2-1	ASSLAGQAQF
TRBD1	TRBV7-8	TRBJ1-1	ASTLDRVNTEAF
-	TRBV13	TRBJ1-1	ASRIERGTEAF
-	TRBV15	TRBJ1-2	ATSMLDRHGYT
TRBD2	TRBV9	TRBJ2-2	ASSGSGSYTGELF
-	TRBV27	TRBJ1-1	ASSQPGGTEAF
-	TRBV7-2	TRBJ1-2	ASSPMIAGVGYGYT
TRBD1	TRBV4-1	TRBJ1-6	ASSHRSRDRGTGDSPLH
-	TRBV19	TRBJ1-2	ASSIQGPEYGYT
TRBD1	TRBV9	TRBJ1-5	ASSVGTANQPQH
-	TRBV2	TRBJ1-2	ASSGRGGSGYT
-	TRBV28	TRBJ2-2	ASSLEGMELF
TRBD1	TRBV19	TRBJ1-2	ASSLGTGAPYGYT
-	TRBV4-2	TRBJ2-3	ASSQTLSGMYLTDTQY
TRBD1	TRBV7-3	TRBJ2-5	ASSLGTGVQETQY
TRBD1	TRBV11-3	TRBJ2-5	ASSLGTGYQETQY
TRBD2	TRBV28	TRBJ2-1	ASGLAGNLYNEQF
-	TRBV12-5	TRBJ2-3	ASGLNTGDTQY
TRBD1	TRBV28	TRBJ1-5	ASRKDRLNQPQH
-	TRBV9	TRBJ1-6	ASSVGSGGNSPLH
TRBD2	TRBV6-6	TRBJ2-1	ASSYERGHYNEQF
-	TRBV7-6	TRBJ2-2	ASSRQGGFTGELF
-	TRBV5-1	TRBJ1-2	ASTPNEGRDGYT
-	TRBV3-1/TRBV3-2	TRBJ1-1	ASSIDRNTEAF
-	TRBV11-1	TRBJ2-1	ASSYETAEQF
-	TRBV7-6	TRBJ2-3	ASSTPGTDTQY
TRBD1	TRBV5-6	TRBJ1-5	ASSIGGLEPQH
TRBD1	TRBV9	TRBJ1-1	ASSNQGAGLTEAF
-	TRBV18	TRBJ1-2	ASSPGDGYT
TRBD2	TRBV9	TRBJ2-3	ASSAAGGPDTQY
TRBD1	TRBV27	TRBJ2-7	ASRSYPAGGIYEQY
TRBD1	TRBV5-1	TRBJ2-1	ASSLSGQASYNEQF
TRBD2	TRBV27	TRBJ2-7	ASGGLAEYEQY
TRBD2	TRBV12-3/TRBV12-4	TRBJ2-1	ASSYSGYNEQF
-	TRBV28	TRBJ1-1	ASSVWLLNTEAF